The 32 T cell receptor beta chains given below trace back to one sample, sequenced in a study of T cell changes during pregnancy in multiple sclerosis. Generated by immunoSEQ multiplex PCR, the TCRdb table keeps only in-frame clones and is missing some. Of some 120,000 clones in the sample, approximately 90% are singletons; the top ten hold approximately 1.4%. Sample: peripheral blood, taken in the third trimester of pregnancy. These receptors all come from a female donor with multiple sclerosis, enrolled in a pregnancy study.

The chain has TRBV20-1 and TRBJ1-1; no reliable D call. CDR3 length equals 11 residues. CDR1 and CDR2 from the germline V gene are DFQATT and SNEGSKA (reference sequence). Trimming removed 5 bases from V and 4 bases from J, with 8 bases in between. The CDR3 DNA follows: TGCAGTGCTGAGGCGGGCACTGAAGCTTTCTTT. Its protein is CSAEAGTEAFF.

Here the CDR3 reads CASSQEGGYGYTF. The CDR3 DNA follows: TGCGCCAGCAGCCAAGAGGGGGGCTATGGCTACACCTTC. This chain links TRBV4-1 with TRBJ1-2, with D maybe TRBD1 (5 bases). Germline CDR1 reads MGHRA; CDR2 reads YSYEKL. Trimming took off 0 bases at V and 4 bases at J, with 6 bases between the two ends. This CDR3 spans 13 amino acids.

This chain uses TRBV6-4 with TRBJ2-3; the match to TRBD2 covers 7 bases. The CDR3 totals 15 residues. The germline CDR1 and CDR2 sequences are MRHNA and SNTAGT. V gave up 3 bases and J gave up 2 bases; unmatched junction bases: 5. CDR3 DNA sequence: TGTGCCAGCAGTGAGTTGGCGGGAGCCACAGATACGCAGTATTTT. Amino acids: CASSELAGATDTQYF.

The V gene is TRBV27, the J gene TRBJ1-2; the match to TRBD1 covers 7 bases. The germline gives CDR1 MNHEY, CDR2 SMNVEV (reference sequence). V was pared by 2 bases and J by 0 bases, with 9 bases of the junction left unmatched. The CDR3 spans 17 residues. The CDR3 DNA is TGTGCCAGCAGTTTAGGTCCGGACAGGCACTCTAACTATGGCTACACCTTC. Its translation is CASSLGPDRHSNYGYTF.

The chain recombines TRBV5-1 with TRBJ1-1; D is possibly TRBD1 (5 bases). The germline gives CDR1 SGHRS, CDR2 YFSETQ. This CDR3 is 13 amino acids long. Trimming cost V 0 bases and J 11 bases, with 14 bases left between them. As DNA, the CDR3 is TGCGCCAGCAGCTTGGCGGAGGGGAGGATGGCTTTCTTT. As protein: CASSLAEGRMAFF.

This clone showed up just once. The genes are TRBV5-4 and TRBJ1-1; weak D call: TRBD1 (5 bases). Trimming left V 2 bases short and J 3 bases short, with 11 bases between. Germline CDR1 SGHNT, CDR2 YYREEE (reference sequence). The CDR3 contains 14 residues. The CDR3 spells CASSFVGGDTEAFF. In DNA, the CDR3 is TGTGCCAGCAGCTTCGTGGGGGGGGACACTGAAGCTTTCTTT.

V and J are TRBV11-3 and TRBJ2-7; 8 bases match TRBD1. The length of the CDR3 is 16 residues. The trim removed 3 bases at V and 2 bases at J, leaving 9 bases unmatched. CDR1 is SGHNT, CDR2 YENEEA, per germline. The chain's CDR3 is CASSLGSGTGAYEQYF. In nucleotides, the CDR3 is TGTGCCAGCAGCTTGGGGTCCGGGACAGGAGCCTACGAGCAGTACTTC.

V usage is TRBV6-6 and J usage is TRBJ1-4; D remains unclear. With 5 bases removed from V and 8 bases from J, the gap between germline ends came to 9 bases. From germline, CDR1 is MNHNY and CDR2 SVGAGI (reference sequence). The length of the CDR3 is 12 residues. The CDR3 region has the DNA TGTGCCAGCAGTGATCCGGGGGAAAAACTGTTTTTT. Its translation is CASSDPGEKLFF.

The chain employs TRBV27 and TRBJ1-2; TRBD1 is a possible D gene (5 bases). The germline V and J ends were trimmed by 5 bases and 4 bases, with 17 bases remaining between them. The CDR3 is 15 residues long. Germline V gene data show CDR1 as MNHEY and CDR2 as SMNVEV (reference sequence). CDR3: CASSPRDPGGYGYTF. In DNA form, the CDR3 reads TGTGCCAGCAGTCCCCGGGACCCGGGAGGCTATGGCTACACCTTC.

The chain carries TRBV28 and TRBJ2-7, with 7 bases identical to TRBD1. Per germline, CDR1 MDHEN and CDR2 SYDVKM. There are 16 residues in the CDR3. J lost 1 base, V lost 4 bases, and 10 bases had no gene match. Here the CDR3 DNA reads TGTGCCAGCAGTTCCGCCGGGACAGACGCATCCTACGAGCAGTACTTC. Protein product: CASSSAGTDASYEQYF. The full variable domain, with the rest looked up from reference TRBV28 and TRBJ2-7, is DVKVTQSSRYLVKRTGEKVFLECVQDMDHENMFWYRQDPGLGLRLIYFSYDVKMKEKGDIPEGYSVSREKKERFSLILESASTNQTSMYLCASSSAGTDASYEQYFGPGTRLTVT.

CDR3 sequence reads: CASLWRQGGADTQYF. CDR3 bases: TGTGCCAGCCTTTGGAGGCAGGGAGGCGCAGATACGCAGTATTTT. V gene TRBV6-1 combines with J gene TRBJ2-3; weak D call: TRBD2 (6 bases). Germline V gives CDR1 MNHNS, CDR2 SASEGT. V was shortened by 8 bases and J by 4 bases, with 19 bases between the two germline ends. The CDR3 is made up of 15 amino acids.

The CDR3 loop is CASNRRGSYEQYF. The CDR3 bases are TGTGCCAGTAACAGAAGGGGGTCCTACGAGCAGTACTTC. The V and J genes are TRBV19 and TRBJ2-7, with D perhaps TRBD1 (6 bases). Germline V gene lookup returns CDR1 LNHDA and CDR2 SQIVND (reference sequence). The CDR3 is 13 amino acids. V lost 7 bases, J lost 1 base, and 11 bases lay in between.

The V gene is TRBV5-4, the J gene TRBJ2-6; TRBD1 aligns across 7 bases. The CDR3 runs 18 residues. With 1 base clipped from V and 1 base from J, the junction kept 8 bases outside the gene matches. Germline V lookup: CDR1 SGHNT, CDR2 YYREEE (reference sequence). The chain's CDR3 is CASSLPRTGLSGANVLTF. The CDR3 DNA follows: TGTGCCAGCAGCTTGCCCAGGACAGGCTTGTCTGGGGCCAACGTCCTGACTTTC.

The genes are TRBV10-3 and TRBJ2-5; TRBD2 agrees at 16 bases. Germline V gene lookup returns CDR1 ENHRY and CDR2 SYGVKD. The CDR3 spans 15 residues. V dropped 9 bases and J dropped 4; count of bases not matched to a gene: 5. The CDR3 here is CAIGTSGGARETQYF. CDR3 sequence (DNA): TGTGCCATAGGGACTAGCGGGGGGGCCCGAGAGACCCAGTACTTC.

The gene calls are TRBV2 and TRBJ1-1; TRBD1 agrees at 10 bases. Germline lookup yields CDR1 SNHLY and CDR2 FYNNEI. The CDR3 contains 15 residues. After removal of 6 bases from V and 5 bases from J, the junction contained 9 bases not matched to a gene. CDR3 nucleotide sequence: TGTGCCAGCAGGACAGGGGGCGTAGAAAATACTGAAGCTTTCTTT. This codes for CASRTGGVENTEAFF.

The chain links TRBV25-1 to TRBJ2-3; 11 bases agree with TRBD2. Germline V CDR1 and CDR2: MGHDK, SYGVNS. This CDR3 contains 18 residues. With V trimmed by 4 bases and J by 3 bases, 12 bases remained unmatched. The CDR3 spells CASSALLGTSGGTDTQYF. CDR3 DNA sequence: TGTGCCAGCAGTGCTCTCCTGGGGACTAGCGGTGGGACAGATACGCAGTATTTT.

The genes are TRBV2 and TRBJ2-5; possibly TRBD1 for D (5 bases). With the DNA end fitting TRBJ2-7 better, the J assignment may be wrong. The CDR3 extends over 15 amino acids. In germline, CDR1 is SNHLY, CDR2 FYNNEI. The CDR3 region has the DNA TGTGCCAGCAGTGGGTCGACAGTGCTCTCCTACGAGCAGTACTTC. It codes for CASSGSTVLSYEQYF.

J is TRBJ1-5 and V is TRBV2; D unresolved. The germline V gene encodes CDR1 SNHLY and CDR2 FYNNEI. CDR3 length: 14 amino acids. V gave up 6 bases and J gave up 2 bases, with 11 bases separating them. The CDR3 DNA sequence: TGTGCCAGCAGCGTCCAGGAGGGCAATCAGCCCCAGCATTTT. This sequence encodes CASSVQEGNQPQHF.

This chain links TRBV2 with TRBJ2-1; 7 bases line up with TRBD2. The germline V gene has CDR1 SNHLY and CDR2 FYNNEI. The CDR3 runs to 16 residues. After removal of 6 bases from V and 2 bases from J, the junction contained 10 bases not matched to a gene. CDR3 in DNA: TGTGCCAGCAGGGAGGGACTACTCAACGCCTACAATGAGCAGTTCTTC. It translates to CASREGLLNAYNEQFF. The full variable domain, rest sourced from reference TRBV2 and TRBJ2-1, is EPEVTQTPSHQVTQMGQEVILRCVPISNHLYFYWYRQILGQKVEFLVSFYNNEISEKSEIFDDQFSVERPDGSNFTLKIRSTKLEDSAMYFCASREGLLNAYNEQFFGPGTRLTVL.

The J gene is TRBJ1-3, the V gene TRBV19, with D uncertain. V was trimmed by 3 bases and J by 2 bases, leaving 11 bases between them. Germline V CDR1 and CDR2: LNHDA, SQIVND (reference sequence). The CDR3 runs 15 residues. The CDR3 bases are TGTGCCAGTAGTATCGAGGGTAACCCTGGAAACACCATATATTTT. Translated, it gives CASSIEGNPGNTIYF.

This clone turned up a few times. The CDR3 protein is CASSPGTPDNQPQHF. The CDR3 nucleotides are TGTGCCAGCAGTCCCGGGACTCCGGACAATCAGCCCCAGCATTTT. This chain connects TRBV28 to TRBJ1-5, with a weak D call TRBD1 (5 bases). The CDR3 runs to 15 residues. The germline V gene encodes CDR1 MDHEN and CDR2 SYDVKM. Trimming removed 5 bases at V and 3 bases at J, with 14 bases between.

The chain links TRBV19 to TRBJ2-3; 7 bases line up with TRBD1. The CDR3 runs to 13 residues. Germline assignment: CDR1 LNHDA and CDR2 SQIVND (reference sequence). V gave up 6 bases and J gave up 12 bases; unmatched junction bases: 12. This CDR3 is CASRRSTGRIQYF. Here the CDR3 DNA reads TGTGCCAGTAGACGTTCGACAGGGAGAATCCAGTATTTT.

The genes are TRBV28 and TRBJ1-2, with D possibly TRBD1 on 6 matching bases. The germline gives CDR1 MDHEN, CDR2 SYDVKM. Trimming pared 3 bases from V and 7 bases from J, leaving 12 bases between. CDR3 size: 13 residues. The CDR3 reads CASSFSGQGGYTF. The CDR3 DNA is TGTGCCAGCAGTTTTTCGGGACAAGGTGGCTACACCTTC.

The V call is TRBV7-9, the J call TRBJ2-7, with 7 bases aligning to TRBD1. CDR3 length: 14 residues. Trimming removed 6 bases from V and 5 bases from J; junction bases left unmatched: 10. Germline assignment: CDR1 SEHNR and CDR2 FQNEAQ (reference sequence). The CDR3 DNA follows: TGTGCCAGCAGTACACTAGGGGGCTCGCACGAGCAGTACTTC. It is translated as CASSTLGGSHEQYF.

The chain couples TRBV5-1 to TRBJ2-7; D may be TRBD2 (5 bases). CDR1 and CDR2 (germline): SGHRS, YFSETQ. This CDR3 is built from 13 residues. The V gene lost 4 bases and the J gene lost 2 bases, with 10 bases spanning the gap. The CDR3: CASSHGLAYEQYF. Here the CDR3 DNA reads TGCGCCAGCAGCCACGGACTCGCCTACGAGCAGTACTTC.

V is TRBV9 and J is TRBJ1-3; perhaps TRBD1 as D (5 bases). Trimming took off 2 bases at V and 0 bases at J, with 9 bases between the two ends. Germline CDR1 and CDR2: SGDLS and YYNGEE. This CDR3 comprises 15 residues. The CDR3 coding sequence is TGTGCCAGCAGCGTGACAGCGGGCTCTGGAAACACCATATATTTT. It specifies CASSVTAGSGNTIYF.

The sample holds one count of this clone. J is TRBJ2-5 and V is TRBV9, with 8 positions matching TRBD1. Germline values: CDR1 SGDLS, CDR2 YYNGEE. V lost 3 bases and J lost 4; bases outside the gene matches: 8. The CDR3 covers 15 residues. CDR3 nucleotides: TGTGCCAGCAGCGCCGGACAGGGTGGGGGAGAGACCCAGTACTTC. This translates into CASSAGQGGGETQYF.

This sequence joins TRBV27 and TRBJ2-1, with 9 nucleotides matching TRBD1. J lost 7 bases, V lost 5 bases, and 3 bases had no gene match. Germline CDR1 MNHEY, CDR2 SMNVEV (reference sequence). This CDR3 is built from 13 residues. This chain's CDR3 is CASSEQGANEQFF. CDR3 bases: TGTGCCAGCAGTGAACAGGGGGCGAATGAGCAGTTCTTC.

This clone occurred once. The chain employs TRBV4-1 and TRBJ2-5; 10 nucleotides align to TRBD1. The ends lost 5 bases at V and 3 bases at J; junction bases unmatched: 6. The CDR3 covers 15 residues. In germline, CDR1 is MGHRA, CDR2 YSYEKL. The CDR3 protein is CASSSPTGGEETQYF. The CDR3 bases are TGCGCCAGCAGCTCCCCGACAGGGGGCGAAGAGACCCAGTACTTC.

The genes are TRBV28 and TRBJ1-4, with 11 bases identical to TRBD1. CDR1 MDHEN and CDR2 SYDVKM come from the germline V gene. The CDR3 totals 13 residues. J lost 7 bases, V lost 8 bases, and 3 bases had no gene match. CDR3 sequence (DNA): TGTGCCAGCGCGGGGACAGGGGGTGAAAAACTGTTTTTT. It codes for CASAGTGGEKLFF. Filled out from reference TRBV28 and TRBJ1-4, the complete variable domain reads DVKVTQSSRYLVKRTGEKVFLECVQDMDHENMFWYRQDPGLGLRLIYFSYDVKMKEKGDIPEGYSVSREKKERFSLILESASTNQTSMYLCASAGTGGEKLFFGSGTQLSVL.

The rearrangement links TRBV7-9 to TRBJ1-5, with D possibly TRBD1 on 6 matching bases. CDR3 length equals 12 residues. V gave up 5 bases and J gave up 5 bases, with 7 bases separating them. Germline CDR1 and CDR2: SEHNR and FQNEAQ (reference sequence). CDR3 protein: CASSHRDQPQHF. CDR3 DNA: TGTGCCAGCAGCCACAGGGATCAGCCCCAGCATTTT.

The V gene is TRBV6-5, the J gene TRBJ1-2, with TRBD1 identical over 12 bases. CDR3 length: 16 amino acids. CDR1 and CDR2 (germline): MNHEY, SVGAGI. V trimming: 0 bases; J trimming: 8 bases; junction bases outside the gene matches: 7. The CDR3 protein is CASSYSIGTGGAGYTF. The CDR3 region has the DNA TGTGCCAGCAGTTACTCGATAGGGACAGGGGGCGCCGGCTACACCTTC.